Below are 11 T cell receptor beta chains sequenced from a single sample in a study of cytomegalovirus exposure and HLA in healthy donors. Both 60 Vbeta primers and 13 Jbeta primers went into the PCR. Generated by immunoSEQ multiplex PCR, the TCRdb table keeps only in-frame clones and is missing some. The sample yields 210,000 or so clones, approximately 80% seen once. The sequenced material came from PBMCs. The receptors originated from a woman in her forties or fifties in good health and CMV-seropositive.

V usage is TRBV6-6 and J usage is TRBJ2-7, with a possible D match to TRBD2 (5 bases). The CDR3 totals 13 residues. Germline values: CDR1 MNHNY, CDR2 SVGAGI (reference sequence). V was shortened by 4 bases and J by 2 bases, with 9 bases between the two germline ends. This chain's CDR3 is CASSSRDPYEQYF. CDR3 in DNA: TGTGCCAGCAGTTCCCGGGATCCCTACGAGCAGTACTTC.

This clone has only a few counts. The same CDR3 is also encoded by other DNA sequences in this sample. V and J are TRBV5-1 and TRBJ1-5, with 8 positions matching TRBD1. V was clipped by 3 bases and J by 2 bases; unmatched bases: 1. The CDR3 contains 14 residues. CDR1 is SGHRS, CDR2 YFSETQ, per germline. As DNA, the CDR3 is TGCGCCAGCAGCTGGGGACAGGGCAATCAGCCCCAGCATTTT. Protein: CASSWGQGNQPQHF.

This CDR3 reads CASSYHRQGRETQYF. The CDR3 region has the DNA TGTGCCAGCAGTTACCATAGACAGGGGAGGGAGACCCAGTACTTC. The genes are TRBV6-5 and TRBJ2-5, with 8 bases aligning to TRBD1. V lost 2 bases to trimming and J lost 5 bases; unmatched junction nucleotides: 7. The CDR3 has 15 amino acids. CDR1 and CDR2 from the germline V gene are MNHEY and SVGAGI.

V usage is TRBV27 and J usage is TRBJ1-2; tentatively, D is TRBD1 (6 bases). The CDR3 extends over 13 amino acids. Trimming stripped 2 bases from V and 5 bases from J, with 9 bases between. The germline V gene has CDR1 MNHEY and CDR2 SMNVEV (reference sequence). The CDR3 spells CASSLGGLYGYTF. The CDR3 DNA is TGTGCCAGCAGTTTAGGGGGCCTTTATGGCTACACCTTC.

This clone showed up many times. V is TRBV19 and J is TRBJ2-7, with D tentatively TRBD1 (6 bases). This CDR3 comprises 11 residues. V was trimmed by 3 bases and J by 7 bases, leaving 7 bases between them. Germline assignment: CDR1 LNHDA and CDR2 SQIVND (reference sequence). Here the CDR3 DNA reads TGTGCCAGTAGTATTCAGGGGGAGCAGTACTTC. Its protein is CASSIQGEQYF.

Comment on this clone: Other DNA sequences in this sample translate to the same CDR3. This chain uses TRBV14 with TRBJ1-3; D may be TRBD1 (5 bases). The CDR3 extends over 16 amino acids. The germline V gene has CDR1 SGHDN and CDR2 FVKESK. Trimming shortened V by 1 base and J by 4 bases, and 14 bases separated the two germline ends. CDR3 nucleotide sequence: TGTGCCAGCAGCCAAGCGCCCCCGCGGGGGGGAAACACCATATATTTT. Amino acid sequence: CASSQAPPRGGNTIYF.

The chain employs TRBV5-1 and TRBJ1-5; TRBD1 agrees at 7 bases. With 1 base clipped from V and 0 bases from J, the junction kept 10 bases outside the gene matches. Germline lookup yields CDR1 SGHRS and CDR2 YFSETQ. The CDR3 consists of 18 residues. CDR3 bases: TGCGCCAGCAGCTTGACTAATCTTCGACAGGGTAGCAATCAGCCCCAGCATTTT. This codes for CASSLTNLRQGSNQPQHF.

The CDR3 bases are TGTGCCAGCAGTGCCGGGACTAGCGGCGGTGAGACCCAGTACTTC. It yields the protein CASSAGTSGGETQYF. This chain links TRBV6-4 with TRBJ2-5; 11 nucleotides agree with TRBD2. V dropped 4 bases and J dropped 5; count of bases not matched to a gene: 6. This CDR3 spans 15 amino acids. Germline V gene sequence: CDR1 MRHNA, CDR2 SNTAGT.

The rearrangement joins TRBV7-9 to TRBJ1-5, with 7 bases fitting TRBD1. In germline, CDR1 is SEHNR, CDR2 FQNEAQ (reference sequence). The CDR3 has 17 amino acids. The V segment lost 1 base and the J segment 6 bases; nucleotides outside the gene matches: 12. This CDR3 is CASSLGAGRGRGQPQHF. In DNA, the CDR3 is TGTGCCAGCAGCTTAGGGGCAGGTAGGGGGCGCGGTCAGCCCCAGCATTTT.

The chain combines TRBV21-1 with TRBJ2-3; the DNA was not used to check the table's D call, TRBD1. TRBV21-1 is a listed pseudogene. The CDR3 spans 11 residues. The CDR3 nucleotides are TGTGCCAGCAGAGGGGAAGTGACGCAGTATTTT. Protein product: CASRGEVTQYF.

V usage is TRBV7-3 and J usage is TRBJ2-5; 9 nucleotides align to TRBD2. CDR3 length: 15 amino acids. Germline loops: CDR1 SGHTA, CDR2 FQGTGA. Trimming at V came to 1 base and at J to 4 bases, leaving 4 bases not matched to a gene. The CDR3 is CASSLSGGAGETQYF. For the CDR3, the DNA is TGTGCCAGCAGCTTAAGCGGGGGGGCCGGAGAGACCCAGTACTTC.